This entry concerns a single TCR beta chain. What it binds is unknown. Both TCR beta VDJ combination and CDR3 sequence profiling were carried out. Genomic DNA was the template for this profiling. From the reads, TCRdb called clonotypes with MiXCR, one entry per CDR3 protein. The sample lists tens of thousands of distinct CDR3 sequences; roughly half were seen once. With 6 bases removed from V and 3 bases from J, the gap between germline ends came to 16 bases. The germline V gene encodes CDR1 SQVTM and CDR2 ANQGSEA. CDR3 length: 14 residues. This entry comes from a study of CD8+CD57+ T cells in acquired aplastic anemia. The overall study: The sorted CD4+ and CD8+ cells yielded an average approximately 3 ug of DNA. Healthy-donor CD4+ cells averaged about 9.9 million reads. Study outcomes and limitations: Nearly 30 CD8+ CDR3 sequences were shared between patients and controls. Patients and controls had CD8+ Simpson's diversity values that were not significantly distinct.

This chain joins TRBV29-1 and TRBJ2-3; D is unresolved. The TCR originated in a human donor in good health, serving as a control. The sample was sorted CD4+, CD8+, or CD8+CD57+ T cells (not recorded which) from PBMCs. CDR3 DNA sequence: TGCAGCGTGGAGTTTCGCAGGCCTACAGATACGCAGTATTTT. The encoded protein is CSVEFRRPTDTQYF.